This TCR beta chain was identified during a study of blood T cell repertoires in COVID-19. Study details: The United States, Italy and Spain provided the acute and convalescent COVID-19 samples.

The length of the CDR3 is 15 residues. Trimming pared 2 bases from V and 3 bases from J, leaving 11 bases between. Enrollees, roughly 18 to 90 years old, lived in 24 US areas. The protocol was immunoSEQ multiplex PCR, while the TCRdb copy is restricted to in-frame clones and leaves out a portion. The sample yields some 320,000 clones, 90% seen once. The source of this sequence is a man in his 60s who had recovered from COVID-19. Sequencing input: PBMCs or T cells enriched from blood (not recorded which). V usage is TRBV23-1 and J usage is TRBJ1-5; tentatively, D is TRBD1 (5 bases). TRBV23-1 is classed as an ORF, of uncertain function. For the CDR3, the DNA is TGCGCCAGCAGTCAAGGAGGGGTTCACAATCAGCCCCAGCATTTT. Amino acids: CASSQGGVHNQPQHF.